The TCR beta chain under discussion was sequenced for a study of T cell changes during pregnancy in multiple sclerosis. This clone was recorded only once. The same CDR3 is also encoded by other DNA sequences in this sample. The protocol was immunoSEQ multiplex PCR, while the TCRdb copy is restricted to in-frame clones and leaves out a portion. The sample has about 75,000 clones, 94% seen once. CDR3 size: 12 residues. The germline gives CDR1 MDHEN, CDR2 SYDVKM. V was clipped by 2 bases and J by 4 bases, with 3 bases between them. The TCR comes from a female donor with multiple sclerosis, enrolled in a pregnancy study. The chain carries TRBV28 and TRBJ1-5, with D hard to call. Sequenced here: CD4+ T cells from peripheral blood mononuclear cells, sampled after pregnancy. This CDR3 reads CASSLLNQPQHF. CDR3 bases: TGTGCCAGCAGTTTACTAAATCAGCCCCAGCATTTT.